This T cell receptor beta chain was documented in a study of neoadjuvant anti-PD-1 for oral cavity cancer. Germline lookup yields CDR1 MNHNS and CDR2 SASEGT. The CDR3 is 14 amino acids. The trim removed 4 bases at V and 2 bases at J, leaving 4 bases unmatched. Method: immunoSEQ multiplex PCR; TCRdb's copy keeps in-frame clones and lacks some. The sample lists 11,000 to 15,000 clones; 60% to 80% were seen once. This clonotype was sampled from a person aged 35-80 years with oral cavity squamous cell carcinoma. The input for sequencing was PBMCs, taken before nivolumab (anti-PD-1) treatment. The chain is built from TRBV6-1 and TRBJ2-5; 7 bases match TRBD1. The CDR3 DNA reads as TGTGCCAGCAGTGGTGCAGGGGGTCAAGAGACCCAGTACTTC. This encodes CASSGAGGQETQYF.